A selection of T cell receptor beta chains follows, all from one sample in a study of blood T cell repertoires in COVID-19. Measured with immunoSEQ multiplex PCR; TCRdb has only the in-frame clones, and not every one. This sample yields some 120,000 clones, of which under 95% are seen a single time; approximately 5% belongs to the top ten. Sequencing was done on a sample of peripheral blood. The receptors were gathered from a man between 60 and 70 years old with COVID-19, enrolled during active disease. Both conserved end residues are part of each CDR3. Fields, in order: D gene, CDR3 length, clone size, J gene, V gene, CDR3 protein, CDR3 DNA. The D gene is left open where the match is weak. Clone size appears in some rows only: once, few, many, or a class for an expanded clone.

>-|13|-|TRBJ2-5|TRBV9
CASSGSPQETQYF
TGTGCCAGCAGCGGGAGCCCCCAAGAGACCCAGTACTTC
>TRBD2|11|-|TRBJ2-3|TRBV27
CASSPGTSIYF
TGTGCCAGCAGTCCCGGGACTAGTATTTATTTT
>-|16|-|TRBJ2-7|TRBV5-1
CASSLPGTPFSYEQYF
TGCGCCAGCAGCTTACCCGGGACACCCTTCTCCTACGAGCAGTACTTC
>TRBD1|16|-|TRBJ1-5|TRBV27
CASSPHRGARNQPQHF
TGTGCCAGCAGTCCGCACAGGGGGGCACGCAATCAGCCCCAGCATTTT
>-|15|few|TRBJ2-3|TRBV7-2
CASTLGLAYTDTQYF
TGTGCCAGCACCTTAGGCTTAGCTTACACAGATACGCAGTATTTT
>TRBD1|14|-|TRBJ2-4|TRBV10-3
CAISEGDRGYIQYF
TGTGCCATCAGTGAGGGCGACAGGGGCTATATTCAGTACTTC
>TRBD1|13|-|TRBJ1-2|TRBV6-5
CASSHRGGYGYTF
TGTGCCAGCAGTCACAGGGGGGGCTATGGCTACACCTTC
>-|17|-|TRBJ1-5|TRBV19
CASNGGTRAGAHQPQHF
TGTGCCAGTAACGGTGGTACCCGGGCAGGGGCTCATCAGCCCCAGCATTTT
>-|14|-|TRBJ1-1|TRBV28
CASTEPDKNTEAFF
TGTGCCAGCACCGAGCCGGACAAGAACACTGAAGCTTTCTTT
>TRBD1|16|-|TRBJ1-2|TRBV9
CASSQGPRGRNYGYTF
TGTGCCAGCAGCCAAGGGCCCAGGGGGCGCAACTATGGCTACACCTTC
>-|18|-|TRBJ1-4|TRBV6-1
CASSVPRAQGWTNEKLFF
TGTGCCAGCAGTGTCCCCCGGGCCCAGGGGTGGACTAATGAAAAACTGTTTTTT
>-|14|-|TRBJ1-1|TRBV4-3
CASSQDIRTDKAFF
TGCGCCAGCAGCCAAGACATAAGGACAGACAAAGCTTTCTTT
>-|16|-|TRBJ1-6|TRBV7-9
CASSLNRGGYNSPLHF
TGTGCCAGCAGCTTAAATCGGGGTGGGTATAATTCACCCCTCCACTTT
>TRBD1|15|once|TRBJ2-5|TRBV28
CASSYSLGQQETQYF
TGTGCCAGCAGTTATTCGCTGGGACAGCAAGAGACCCAGTACTTC
>-|13|-|TRBJ2-2|TRBV7-7
CAARGENAGELFF
TGTGCTGCGCGGGGCGAGAACGCCGGGGAGCTGTTTTTT
>-|13|-|TRBJ1-2|TRBV30
CAWSVDSNYGYTF
TGTGCCTGGAGTGTAGACAGCAACTATGGCTACACCTTC
>TRBD2|14|-|TRBJ2-1|TRBV28
CASKSASGGSEQFF
TGTGCCAGCAAGTCGGCTAGCGGGGGTAGTGAGCAGTTCTTC
>TRBD2|14|-|TRBJ2-1|TRBV5-8
CASSFTSGRHEQFF
TGTGCCAGCAGCTTCACTAGCGGGAGGCATGAGCAGTTCTTC
>-|19|-|TRBJ2-1|TRBV18
CASSPPFRGGEGAYNEQFF
TGTGCCAGCTCACCACCGTTTCGGGGAGGGGAGGGGGCCTACAATGAGCAGTTCTTC
>TRBD1|16|-|TRBJ1-5|TRBV24-1
CATSERGQGAWQPQHF
TGTGCCACCAGTGAGAGGGGACAGGGGGCTTGGCAGCCCCAGCATTTT
>TRBD2|14|-|TRBJ2-1|TRBV9
CASGRTSSYNEQFF
TGTGCCAGCGGAAGGACTAGCTCCTACAATGAGCAGTTCTTC
>-|14|-|TRBJ1-2|TRBV19
CASSPSRTAAGYTF
TGTGCCAGTAGCCCCTCCCGGACAGCCGCTGGCTACACCTTC
>TRBD1|15|-|TRBJ2-7|TRBV5-4
CASSLRTGGAYEQYF
TGTGCCAGCAGCCTCCGGACAGGGGGGGCCTACGAGCAGTACTTC
>TRBD2|18|-|TRBJ2-1|TRBV7-9
CASSIKGSGRDPYNEQFF
TGTGCCAGCAGCATCAAGGGTAGCGGGAGGGACCCATACAATGAGCAGTTCTTC
>TRBD1|16|-|TRBJ2-7|TRBV11-3
CASSFARGQSSYEQYF
TGTGCCAGCAGCTTTGCCAGGGGGCAGAGCTCCTACGAGCAGTACTTC
>-|13|-|TRBJ1-2|TRBV28
CASSPASDYGYTF
TGTGCCAGCAGTCCTGCCTCGGACTATGGCTACACCTTC
>-|15|-|TRBJ2-3|TRBV28
CASSFRGMPTDTQYF
TGTGCCAGCAGTTTCCGCGGCATGCCCACAGATACGCAGTATTTT
>TRBD1|13|-|TRBJ1-5|TRBV19
CASSSQGAQPQHF
TGTGCCAGTAGTAGCCAGGGGGCTCAGCCCCAGCATTTT
>TRBD2|18|-|TRBJ2-3|TRBV11-3
CASSPGGGAGQGTDTQYF
TGTGCCAGCAGCCCCGGGGGGGGCGCCGGCCAAGGCACAGATACGCAGTATTTT
>-|15|-|TRBJ1-2|TRBV5-1
CASSLVQGSNYGYTF
TGCGCCAGCAGCTTGGTGCAGGGCTCTAACTATGGCTACACCTTC
>-|15|-|TRBJ2-3|TRBV27
CASSPSPGSPDTQYF
TGTGCCAGCAGTCCCTCCCCAGGGTCCCCAGATACGCAGTATTTT
>-|14|-|TRBJ1-2|TRBV6-5
CASTSGGANYGYTF
TGTGCCAGCACCTCGGGGGGGGCTAACTATGGCTACACCTTC
>-|15|many|TRBJ2-7|TRBV6-1
CASSEQGSSSYEQYF
TGTGCCAGCAGTGAACAGGGGTCTAGCTCCTACGAGCAGTACTTC
>TRBD1|15|-|TRBJ1-6|TRBV9
CASSGTGAYNSPLHF
TGTGCCAGCAGCGGCACAGGGGCGTATAATTCACCCCTCCACTTT
>TRBD1|15|once|TRBJ1-5|TRBV2
CASRLDRGRGQPQHF
TGTGCCAGCAGACTCGACAGGGGGCGCGGTCAGCCCCAGCATTTT
>-|12|-|TRBJ2-2|TRBV28
CASGEFTGELFF
TGTGCCAGCGGGGAGTTCACCGGGGAGCTGTTTTTT
>TRBD1|12|-|TRBJ2-5|TRBV7-6
CASSSRQGTQYF
TGTGCCAGCAGCTCCCGACAGGGGACCCAGTACTTC
>-|15|-|TRBJ1-5|TRBV4-1
CASSQEGGANQPQHF
TGCGCCAGCAGCCAAGAAGGGGGGGCCAATCAGCCCCAGCATTTT
>TRBD1|15|-|TRBJ1-4|TRBV5-4
CASSPGQATNEKLFF
TGTGCCAGCAGCCCGGGACAGGCAACTAATGAAAAACTGTTTTTT
>-|12|-|TRBJ1-3|TRBV5-1
CASSNTGNTIYF
TGCGCCAGCAGCAATACTGGAAACACCATATATTTT
>TRBD1|12|-|TRBJ2-7|TRBV29-1
CSAGTVSYEQYF
TGCAGCGCCGGGACAGTCTCCTACGAGCAGTACTTC
>-|14|-|TRBJ1-2|TRBV11-1
CASSPRGVGSGYTF
TGTGCCAGCAGCCCCAGGGGCGTTGGCAGTGGCTACACCTTC